These 19 T cell receptor beta chains originate from one sample sequenced in a study of technical replicates of blood from a handful of donors. Generated by immunoSEQ multiplex PCR, the TCRdb table keeps only in-frame clones and is missing some. This sample has about 59,000 clones, with around 88% found just once. The sequencing sample was made of PBMCs. These receptors originate from a human donor in good health. Some clones in this sample may be carry-over from other donors' samples.

The chain links TRBV6-5 to TRBJ1-5; TRBD1 might be the D (6 bases). The CDR3 consists of 11 residues. Germline V gene data show CDR1 as MNHEY and CDR2 as SVGAGI. Trimming left V 8 bases short and J 7 bases short, with 9 bases between. The CDR3 loop reads CASGGHQPQHF. The CDR3 DNA reads as TGTGCCAGCGGGGGACACCAGCCCCAGCATTTT.

The CDR3 is CASRRGQRINTEAFF. CDR3 in DNA: TGTGCCAGCAGGCGGGGACAGAGGATCAACACTGAAGCTTTCTTT. The J gene is TRBJ1-1, the V gene TRBV2; 7 nucleotides line up with TRBD1. Germline V gives CDR1 SNHLY, CDR2 FYNNEI. The V gene end was trimmed by 6 bases and the J gene end by 2 bases; junction bases not matched to a gene: 9. CDR3 length equals 15 residues.

This clone showed up just once. The rearrangement links TRBV29-1 to TRBJ2-1; a weak D match, TRBD1 (5 bases). The CDR3 sequence is 13 residues long. Germline assignment: CDR1 SQVTM and CDR2 ANQGSEA. Trimming pared 6 bases from V and 6 bases from J, leaving 15 bases between. CDR3 DNA: TGCAGCGTCGTACAGTTAGGGGCCAATGAGCAGTTCTTC. Protein product: CSVVQLGANEQFF.

The genes are TRBV6-6 and TRBJ2-7; 8 bases map to TRBD1. This CDR3 spans 15 amino acids. Per the germline V gene, CDR1 is MNHNY and CDR2 is SVGAGI (reference sequence). V lost 0 bases, J lost 3 bases, and 4 bases stayed unmatched. The CDR3 nucleotides are TGTGCCAGCAGTTACTCGAAACAGGGGGTCTACGAGCAGTACTTC. This translates into CASSYSKQGVYEQYF.

This clone was recorded once. The CDR3 here is CASRAGESSYNEQFF. The CDR3 nucleotides read TGCGCCAGCAGGGCGGGAGAGAGCTCCTACAATGAGCAGTTCTTC. The chain carries TRBV5-1 and TRBJ2-1, with 7 bases identical to TRBD2. Germline V gives CDR1 SGHRS, CDR2 YFSETQ. J was trimmed by 0 bases and V by 5 bases; bases with no gene match: 5. The length of the CDR3 is 15 residues.

V gene TRBV18 combines with J gene TRBJ2-3, with TRBD1 identical over 8 bases. The CDR3 contains 16 residues. Germline CDR1 and CDR2: KGHSH and LQKENI. V lost 2 bases, J lost 2 bases, and 6 bases stayed unmatched. The CDR3 loop is CASSPKGTGFTDTQYF. The CDR3 DNA follows: TGTGCCAGCTCACCAAAGGGGACAGGATTCACAGATACGCAGTATTTT. The whole variable domain, filled in from reference TRBV18 and TRBJ2-3, reads NAGVMQNPRHLVRRRGQEARLRCSPMKGHSHVYWYRQLPEEGLKFMVYLQKENIIDESGMPKERFSAEFPKEGPSILRIQQVVRGDSAAYFCASSPKGTGFTDTQYFGPGTRLTVL.

This clone appeared once. V usage is TRBV5-3 and J usage is TRBJ1-6, with 8 bases lining up with TRBD1. Being an ORF, TRBV5-3 has a function that is uncertain. Trimming at V came to 4 bases and at J to 6 bases, leaving 3 bases not matched to a gene. This CDR3 has 14 residues. The CDR3, as DNA: TGTGCCAGAAGCCGGACAGGGTTTAATTCACCCCTCCACTTT. Its translation is CARSRTGFNSPLHF.

The V gene is TRBV7-6, the J gene TRBJ2-3; 11 positions match TRBD2. The germline CDR1 and CDR2 sequences are SGHVS and FNYEAQ. V lost 3 bases to trimming and J lost 0 bases; unmatched junction nucleotides: 8. The CDR3 runs 18 residues. CDR3 region: CASSFSGGAHRSTDTQYF. CDR3 coding DNA: TGTGCCAGCAGCTTTAGCGGGGGGGCCCATAGGAGCACAGATACGCAGTATTTT.

The chain has TRBV12-5 and TRBJ2-2; TRBD2 might be the D (5 bases). V lost 5 bases, J lost 13 bases, and 14 bases lay in between. CDR1 is LGHNT, CDR2 FRNRAP, per germline. The CDR3 contains 12 residues. The CDR3 DNA reads as TGTGCTAGTGGTATCCCATCCGCGGGGCTGTTTTTT. It codes for CASGIPSAGLFF.

The chain is built from TRBV6-5 and TRBJ2-7; tentatively, D is TRBD2 (5 bases). The V gene lost 5 bases and the J gene lost 2 bases, with 10 bases spanning the gap. The CDR3 totals 13 residues. Germline lookup yields CDR1 MNHEY and CDR2 SVGAGI. Here the CDR3 DNA reads TGTGCCAGCAGTAGAGACGGGGCCTACGAGCAGTACTTC. Residues: CASSRDGAYEQYF.

This chain links TRBV7-9 with TRBJ1-4; 9 positions agree with TRBD1. J lost 7 bases, V lost 3 bases, and 6 bases had no gene match. The CDR3 is made up of 15 amino acids. Germline values: CDR1 SEHNR, CDR2 FQNEAQ (reference sequence). The DNA for the CDR3 is TGTGCCAGCAGCTTGGGACAGGGAATCAGTGAAAAACTGTTTTTT. Its protein product is CASSLGQGISEKLFF.

The CDR3 reads CASSKPGQGAEQYF. The DNA of the CDR3 is TGTGCCAGCAGTAAACCGGGACAGGGGGCCGAGCAGTACTTC. This chain links TRBV7-9 with TRBJ2-7; TRBD1 agrees at 12 bases. V shed 6 bases and J 6 bases; nucleotides not matched to a gene: 6. CDR1 is SEHNR, CDR2 FQNEAQ, per germline (reference sequence). The CDR3 is 14 residues long.

The V call is TRBV2, the J call TRBJ2-7, with D possibly TRBD1 on 6 matching bases. CDR3 size: 16 residues. Trimming removed 5 bases at V and 0 bases at J, with 17 bases between. CDR1 SNHLY and CDR2 FYNNEI come from the germline V gene. The CDR3 spells CASSSHPQTGSYEQYF. DNA of the CDR3: TGTGCCAGCAGTTCTCATCCTCAGACAGGCTCCTACGAGCAGTACTTC.

The rearrangement uses TRBV13 and TRBJ2-7; 11 positions match TRBD1. J lost 2 bases, V lost 3 bases, and 3 bases had no gene match. The germline V gene encodes CDR1 PRHDT and CDR2 FYEKMQ (reference sequence). The CDR3 consists of 15 residues. CDR3 sequence reads: CASSLGQGDTYEQYF. In DNA, the CDR3 is TGTGCCAGCAGCTTGGGACAGGGGGATACCTACGAGCAGTACTTC.

This chain joins TRBV12-5 and TRBJ2-1, with 7 bases fitting TRBD1. Germline CDR1 reads LGHNT; CDR2 reads FRNRAP. With 0 bases clipped from V and 6 bases from J, the junction kept 8 bases outside the gene matches. The CDR3 is 16 residues long. The CDR3 loop is CASGLVLQGKGNEQFF. The CDR3 DNA reads as TGTGCTAGTGGTTTGGTCCTACAGGGGAAGGGCAATGAGCAGTTCTTC.

The gene calls are TRBV13 and TRBJ2-1; 7 nucleotides align to TRBD2. The CDR3 has 16 residues. V was pared by 4 bases and J by 2 bases, with 8 bases of the junction left unmatched. Germline loops: CDR1 PRHDT, CDR2 FYEKMQ (reference sequence). The CDR3 region has the DNA TGTGCCAGCAGCTCGCTACTAGCGCGGCCCTACAATGAGCAGTTCTTC. This sequence encodes CASSSLLARPYNEQFF.

The chain combines TRBV9 with TRBJ2-1; the match to TRBD2 covers 10 bases. V dropped 3 bases and J dropped 4; count of bases not matched to a gene: 7. This CDR3 has 16 amino acids. Germline V gives CDR1 SGDLS, CDR2 YYNGEE. Here the CDR3 reads CASSAASGSRYNEQFF. For the CDR3, the DNA is TGTGCCAGCAGCGCGGCTAGCGGGAGTAGATACAATGAGCAGTTCTTC.

This clone was counted only a few times. The chain carries TRBV9 and TRBJ1-2; D is ambiguous. Trimming shortened V by 5 bases and J by 8 bases, and 7 bases separated the two germline ends. Germline values: CDR1 SGDLS, CDR2 YYNGEE. This CDR3 spans 10 amino acids. CDR3 in amino acids: CASSGWGYTF. CDR3 sequence (DNA): TGTGCCAGCAGTGGCTGGGGCTACACCTTC.

The chain links TRBV28 to TRBJ1-4; 8 bases map to TRBD1. Per germline, CDR1 MDHEN and CDR2 SYDVKM. V dropped 3 bases and J dropped 6; count of bases not matched to a gene: 6. This CDR3 has 15 residues. CDR3 protein: CASSFRTGTYEKLFF. As DNA, the CDR3 is TGTGCCAGCAGTTTCCGGACAGGGACCTATGAAAAACTGTTTTTT.